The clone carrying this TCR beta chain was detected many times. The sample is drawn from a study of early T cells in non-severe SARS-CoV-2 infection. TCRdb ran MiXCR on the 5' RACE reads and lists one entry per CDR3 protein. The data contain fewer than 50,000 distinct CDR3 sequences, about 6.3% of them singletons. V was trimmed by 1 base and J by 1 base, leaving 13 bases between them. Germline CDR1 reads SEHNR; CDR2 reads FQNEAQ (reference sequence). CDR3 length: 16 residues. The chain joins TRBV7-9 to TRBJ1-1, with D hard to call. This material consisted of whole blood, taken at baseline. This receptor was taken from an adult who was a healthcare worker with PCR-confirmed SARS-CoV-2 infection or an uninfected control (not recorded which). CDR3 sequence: CASSLEIISANTEAFF. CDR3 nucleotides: TGTGCCAGCAGCTTAGAGATTATCTCAGCGAACACTGAAGCTTTCTTT. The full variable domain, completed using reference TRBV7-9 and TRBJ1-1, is DTGVSQNPRHKITKRGQNVTFRCDPISEHNRLYWYRQTLGQGPEFLTYFQNEAQLEKSRLLSDRFSAERPKGSFSTLEIQRTEQGDSAMYLCASSLEIISANTEAFFGQGTRLTVV.